This T cell receptor (beta chain) originates from a study of cytomegalovirus exposure and HLA in healthy donors. Whole-study findings and limits: Subsequent analysis revealed that first-cohort TCR clusters tended to co-occur in the 120 validation repertoires. According to the study, some 160 TCR beta chains were cytomegalovirus-associated.

From the approximately 120-subject validation cohort, which was separate from the roughly 610-subject first cohort, the donors were drawn. CDR1 SGHDN and CDR2 FVKESK come from the germline V gene. V lost 3 bases and J 7 bases, leaving 9 bases between the germline ends. CDR3 size: 12 residues. Regarding this clone: As yet, its antigen is unknown.

Method: immunoSEQ multiplex PCR; TCRdb's copy keeps in-frame clones and lacks some. The sample yields 90,000 to 150,000 clones, 88% seen once. This rearrangement joins TRBV14 to TRBJ1-1; no definite D call. This TCR was sampled from a woman between 18 and 29 years old in good health and CMV-seropositive. Specimen: PBMCs. The CDR3 nucleotides are TGTGCCAGCAGCCAGACTGGTAATGAAGCTTTCTTT. Its protein product is CASSQTGNEAFF.